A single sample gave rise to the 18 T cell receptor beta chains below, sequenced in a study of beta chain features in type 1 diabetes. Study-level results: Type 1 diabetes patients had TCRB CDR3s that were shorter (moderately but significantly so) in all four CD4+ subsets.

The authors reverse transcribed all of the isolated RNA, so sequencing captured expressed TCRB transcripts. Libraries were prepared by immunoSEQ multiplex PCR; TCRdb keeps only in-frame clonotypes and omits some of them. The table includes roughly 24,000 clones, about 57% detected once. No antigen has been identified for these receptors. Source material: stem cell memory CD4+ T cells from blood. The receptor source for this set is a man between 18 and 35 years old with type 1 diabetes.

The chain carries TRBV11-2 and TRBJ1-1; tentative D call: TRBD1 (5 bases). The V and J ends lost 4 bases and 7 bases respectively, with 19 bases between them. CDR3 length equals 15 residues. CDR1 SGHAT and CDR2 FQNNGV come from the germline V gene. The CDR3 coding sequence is TGTGCCAGCAGCTCGACCCCCGGGACTCAGGGTGAAGCTTTCTTT. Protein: CASSSTPGTQGEAFF.

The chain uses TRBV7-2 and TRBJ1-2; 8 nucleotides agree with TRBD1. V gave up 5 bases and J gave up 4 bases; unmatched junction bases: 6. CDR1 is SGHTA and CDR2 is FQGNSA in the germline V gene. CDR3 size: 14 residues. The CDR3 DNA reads TGTGCCAGCAGCCTAGGACAGGGATCCTATGGCTACACCTTC. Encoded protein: CASSLGQGSYGYTF.

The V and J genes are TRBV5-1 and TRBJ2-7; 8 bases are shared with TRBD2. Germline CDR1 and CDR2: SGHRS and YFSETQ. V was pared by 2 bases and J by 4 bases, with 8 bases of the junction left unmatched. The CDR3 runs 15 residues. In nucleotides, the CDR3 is TGCGCCAGCAGCTTCGAAGCGGGGGCCGGGTACGAGCAGTACTTC. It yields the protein CASSFEAGAGYEQYF.

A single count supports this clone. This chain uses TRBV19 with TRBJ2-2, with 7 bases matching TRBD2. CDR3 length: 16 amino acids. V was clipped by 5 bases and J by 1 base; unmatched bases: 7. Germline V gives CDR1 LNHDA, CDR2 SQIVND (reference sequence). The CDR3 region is CASSFGLVGNTGELFF. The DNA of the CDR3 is TGTGCCAGTAGTTTCGGACTAGTAGGGAACACCGGGGAGCTGTTTTTT. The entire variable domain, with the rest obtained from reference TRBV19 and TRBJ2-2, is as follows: DGGITQSPKYLFRKEGQNVTLSCEQNLNHDAMYWYRQDPGQGLRLIYYSQIVNDFQKGDIAEGYSVSREKKESFPLTVTSAQKNPTAFYLCASSFGLVGNTGELFFGEGSRLTVL.

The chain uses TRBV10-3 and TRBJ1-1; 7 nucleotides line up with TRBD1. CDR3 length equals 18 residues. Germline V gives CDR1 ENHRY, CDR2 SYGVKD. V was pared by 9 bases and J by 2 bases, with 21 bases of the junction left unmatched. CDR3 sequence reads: CAIQAGTAGRGGNTEAFF. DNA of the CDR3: TGTGCCATTCAAGCCGGGACAGCGGGCAGGGGCGGCAACACTGAAGCTTTCTTT.

This CDR3 reads CASSPRDRVEAFF. The CDR3 DNA is TGCGCCAGCAGCCCCCGGGACAGAGTTGAAGCTTTCTTT. The rearrangement uses TRBV4-1 and TRBJ1-1; 7 bases are a match to TRBD1. With V trimmed by 4 bases and J by 7 bases, 6 bases remained unmatched. This CDR3 spans 13 amino acids. Germline values: CDR1 MGHRA, CDR2 YSYEKL.

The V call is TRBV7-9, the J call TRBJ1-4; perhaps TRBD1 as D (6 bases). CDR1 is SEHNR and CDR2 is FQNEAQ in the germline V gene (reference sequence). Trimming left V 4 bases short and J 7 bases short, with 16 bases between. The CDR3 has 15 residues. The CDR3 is CASSSDSSSPEKLFF. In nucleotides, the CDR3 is TGTGCCAGCAGCTCGGACAGCTCATCCCCTGAAAAACTGTTTTTT.

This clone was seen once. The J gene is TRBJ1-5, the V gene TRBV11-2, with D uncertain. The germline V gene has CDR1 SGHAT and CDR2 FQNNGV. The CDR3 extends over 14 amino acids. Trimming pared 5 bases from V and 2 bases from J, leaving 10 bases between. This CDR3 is CASSVATGNQPQHF. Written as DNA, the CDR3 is TGTGCCAGCAGCGTGGCGACTGGCAATCAGCCCCAGCATTTT.

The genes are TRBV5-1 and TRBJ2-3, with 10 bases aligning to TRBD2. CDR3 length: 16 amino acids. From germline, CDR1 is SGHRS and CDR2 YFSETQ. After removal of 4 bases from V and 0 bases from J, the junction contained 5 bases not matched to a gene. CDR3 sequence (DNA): TGCGCCAGCAGCCAGGGACTAGCGAAAAGCACAGATACGCAGTATTTT. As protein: CASSQGLAKSTDTQYF.

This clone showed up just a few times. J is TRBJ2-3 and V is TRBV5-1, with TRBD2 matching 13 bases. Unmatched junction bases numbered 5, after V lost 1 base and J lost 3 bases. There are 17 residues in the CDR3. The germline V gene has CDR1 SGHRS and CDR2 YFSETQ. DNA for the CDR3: TGCGCCAGCAGCTTGCCGGGACTAGCGGGAACGACAGATACGCAGTATTTT. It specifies CASSLPGLAGTTDTQYF. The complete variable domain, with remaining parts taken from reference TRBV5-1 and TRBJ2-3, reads KAGVTQTPRYLIKTRGQQVTLSCSPISGHRSVSWYQQTPGQGLQFLFEYFSETQRNKGNFPGRFSGRQFSNSRSEMNVSTLELGDSALYLCASSLPGLAGTTDTQYFGPGTRLTVL.

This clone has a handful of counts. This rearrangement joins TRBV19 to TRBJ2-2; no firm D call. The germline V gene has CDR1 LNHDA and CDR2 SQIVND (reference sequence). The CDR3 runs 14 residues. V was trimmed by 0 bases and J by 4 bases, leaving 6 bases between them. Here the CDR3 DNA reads TGTGCCAGTAGTATAGAAACAATCACCGGGGAGCTGTTTTTT. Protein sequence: CASSIETITGELFF.

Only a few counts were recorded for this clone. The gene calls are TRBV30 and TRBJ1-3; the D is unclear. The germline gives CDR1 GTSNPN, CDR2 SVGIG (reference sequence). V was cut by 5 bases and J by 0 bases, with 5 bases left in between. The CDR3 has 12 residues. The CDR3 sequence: CAWQASGNTIYF. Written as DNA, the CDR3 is TGTGCCTGGCAGGCCTCTGGAAACACCATATATTTT.

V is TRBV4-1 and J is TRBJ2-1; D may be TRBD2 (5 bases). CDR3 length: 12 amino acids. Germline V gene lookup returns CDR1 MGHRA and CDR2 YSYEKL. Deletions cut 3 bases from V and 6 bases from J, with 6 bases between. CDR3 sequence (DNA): TGCGCCAGCAGCCACGAGGGCAATGAGCAGTTCTTC. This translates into CASSHEGNEQFF.

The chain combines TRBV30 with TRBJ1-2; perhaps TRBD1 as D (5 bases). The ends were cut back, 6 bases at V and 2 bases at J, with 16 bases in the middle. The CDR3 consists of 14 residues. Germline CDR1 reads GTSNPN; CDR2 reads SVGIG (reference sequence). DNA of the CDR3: TGTGCCTGCTACCAGTTGGGGGGGAACTATGGCTACACCTTC. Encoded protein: CACYQLGGNYGYTF.

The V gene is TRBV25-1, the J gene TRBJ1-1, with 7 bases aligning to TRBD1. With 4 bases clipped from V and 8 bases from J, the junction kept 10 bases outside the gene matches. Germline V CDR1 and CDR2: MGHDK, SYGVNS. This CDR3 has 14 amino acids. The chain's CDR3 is CASSGYRGGEEAFF. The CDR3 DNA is TGTGCCAGCAGTGGGTACAGGGGCGGGGAAGAAGCTTTCTTT.

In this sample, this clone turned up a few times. Here the CDR3 reads CASGRWQTGELFF. The CDR3 bases are TGTGCCAGCGGCAGATGGCAAACCGGGGAGCTGTTTTTT. This chain connects TRBV27 to TRBJ2-2; D ambiguous. There are 13 residues in the CDR3. CDR1 and CDR2 (germline): MNHEY, SMNVEV (reference sequence). The ends were cut back, 8 bases at V and 5 bases at J, with 12 bases in the middle.

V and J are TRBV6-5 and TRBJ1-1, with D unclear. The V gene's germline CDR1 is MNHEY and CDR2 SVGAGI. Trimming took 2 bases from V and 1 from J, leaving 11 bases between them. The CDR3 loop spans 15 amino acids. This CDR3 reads CASSYGPEENTEAFF. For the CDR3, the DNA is TGTGCCAGCAGTTACGGACCGGAGGAGAACACTGAAGCTTTCTTT.

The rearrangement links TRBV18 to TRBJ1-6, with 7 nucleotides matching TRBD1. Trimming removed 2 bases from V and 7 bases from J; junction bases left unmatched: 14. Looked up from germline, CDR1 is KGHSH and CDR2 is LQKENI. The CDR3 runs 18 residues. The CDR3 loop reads CASSPRDTTGSENSPLHF. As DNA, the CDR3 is TGTGCCAGCTCACCAAGGGACACGACAGGGTCTGAGAATTCACCCCTCCACTTT.